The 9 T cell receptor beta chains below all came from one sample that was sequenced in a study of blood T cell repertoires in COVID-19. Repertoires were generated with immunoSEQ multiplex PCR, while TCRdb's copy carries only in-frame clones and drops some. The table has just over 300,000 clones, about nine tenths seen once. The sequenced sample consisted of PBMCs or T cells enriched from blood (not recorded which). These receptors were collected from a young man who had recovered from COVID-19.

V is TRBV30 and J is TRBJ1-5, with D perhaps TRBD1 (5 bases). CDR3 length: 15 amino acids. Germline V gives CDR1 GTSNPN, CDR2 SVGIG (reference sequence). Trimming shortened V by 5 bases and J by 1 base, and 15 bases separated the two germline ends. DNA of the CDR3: TGTGCCTGGGCCAATGGGGCTATGAGCAATCAGCCCCAGCATTTT. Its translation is CAWANGAMSNQPQHF.

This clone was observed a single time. The CDR3 loop is CASRPYGGMNEQFF. The CDR3 DNA reads TGTGCCAGCCGTCCTTACGGGGGTATGAATGAGCAGTTCTTC. The chain links TRBV27 to TRBJ2-1; TRBD2 might be the D (6 bases). Trimming took off 8 bases at V and 7 bases at J, with 18 bases between the two ends. The CDR3 has 14 amino acids. The germline V gene encodes CDR1 MNHEY and CDR2 SMNVEV (reference sequence).

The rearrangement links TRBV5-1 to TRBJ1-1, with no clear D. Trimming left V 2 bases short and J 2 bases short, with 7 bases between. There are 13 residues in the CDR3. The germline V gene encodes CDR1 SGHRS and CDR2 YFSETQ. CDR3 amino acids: CASSFTVNTEAFF. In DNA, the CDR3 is TGCGCCAGCAGCTTTACAGTAAACACTGAAGCTTTCTTT. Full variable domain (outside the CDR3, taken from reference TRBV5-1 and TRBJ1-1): KAGVTQTPRYLIKTRGQQVTLSCSPISGHRSVSWYQQTPGQGLQFLFEYFSETQRNKGNFPGRFSGRQFSNSRSEMNVSTLELGDSALYLCASSFTVNTEAFFGQGTRLTVV.

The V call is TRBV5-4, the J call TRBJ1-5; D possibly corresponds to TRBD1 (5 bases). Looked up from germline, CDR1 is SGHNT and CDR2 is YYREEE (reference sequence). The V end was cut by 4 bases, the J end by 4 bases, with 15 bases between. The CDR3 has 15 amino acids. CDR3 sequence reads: CASSLGTGGNQPQHF. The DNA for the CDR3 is TGTGCCAGCAGCCTTGGGACGGGAGGGAATCAGCCCCAGCATTTT.

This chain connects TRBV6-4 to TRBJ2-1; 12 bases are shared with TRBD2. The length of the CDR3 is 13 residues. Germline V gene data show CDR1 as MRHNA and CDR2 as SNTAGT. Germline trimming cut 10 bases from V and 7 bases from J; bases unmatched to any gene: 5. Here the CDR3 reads CANRTSGMNEQFF. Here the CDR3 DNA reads TGTGCCAACCGGACTAGCGGGATGAATGAGCAGTTCTTC.

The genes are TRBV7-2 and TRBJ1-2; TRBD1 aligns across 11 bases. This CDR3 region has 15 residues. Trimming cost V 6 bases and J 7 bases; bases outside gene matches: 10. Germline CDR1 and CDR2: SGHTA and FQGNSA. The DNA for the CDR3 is TGTGCCAGCAGGCCGGGACAGGGGGGATCGGGTGGCTACACCTTC. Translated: CASRPGQGGSGGYTF.

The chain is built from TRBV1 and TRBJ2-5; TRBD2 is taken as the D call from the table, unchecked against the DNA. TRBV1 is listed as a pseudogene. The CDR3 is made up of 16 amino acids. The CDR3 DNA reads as TGCACCAGCAGCCAAGAAGGCCGGGGGGCTAAAGAGACCCAGTACTTC. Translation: CTSSQEGRGAKETQYF.

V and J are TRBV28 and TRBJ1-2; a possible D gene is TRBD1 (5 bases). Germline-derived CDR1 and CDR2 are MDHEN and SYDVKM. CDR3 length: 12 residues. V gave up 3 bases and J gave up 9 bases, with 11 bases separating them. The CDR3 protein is CASSLRTWRYTF. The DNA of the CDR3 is TGTGCCAGCAGTTTGAGGACATGGCGCTACACCTTC.

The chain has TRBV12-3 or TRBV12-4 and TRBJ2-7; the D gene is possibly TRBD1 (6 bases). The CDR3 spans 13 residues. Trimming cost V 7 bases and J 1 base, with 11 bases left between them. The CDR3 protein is CASTRTESYEQYF. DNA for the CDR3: TGTGCCAGCACCAGGACAGAATCCTACGAGCAGTACTTC.